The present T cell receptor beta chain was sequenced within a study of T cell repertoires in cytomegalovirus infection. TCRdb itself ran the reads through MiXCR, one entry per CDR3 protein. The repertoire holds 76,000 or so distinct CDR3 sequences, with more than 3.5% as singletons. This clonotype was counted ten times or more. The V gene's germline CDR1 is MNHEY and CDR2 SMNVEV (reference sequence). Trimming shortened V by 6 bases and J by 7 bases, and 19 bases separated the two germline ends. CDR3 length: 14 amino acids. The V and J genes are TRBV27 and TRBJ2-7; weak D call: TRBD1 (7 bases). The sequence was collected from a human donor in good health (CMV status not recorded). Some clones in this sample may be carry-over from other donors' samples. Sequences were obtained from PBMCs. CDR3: CASSAGGGLGEQYF. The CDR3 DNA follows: TGTGCCAGCAGCGCAGGGGGAGGTCTAGGGGAGCAGTACTTC.